The subject of this entry is one T cell receptor (beta chain). Its antigen is unknown. Trimming took 1 base from V and 4 from J, leaving 8 bases between them. CDR3 length: 13 amino acids. Germline assignment: CDR1 MNHNS and CDR2 SASEGT. This sample stems from a study of T cell responses to AZD1222 COVID-19 vaccine. Study summary: Pooling was applied to second doses at about 4 or about 12 weeks.

Whole-study findings and limits: No day 14 peak samples; only post-peak repertoires were characterized. The study found vaccine-associated CD4 TCRs spanning spike, dominant at 160-218 and 743-854. Close to half of spike-specific TCRs reportedly recognize unmutated variant regions.

Generated by immunoSEQ multiplex PCR, the TCRdb table keeps only in-frame clones and is missing some. The repertoire includes 90,000 to 150,000 clones, roughly nine tenths of them detected once, and 2.4% sits in the top ten. Sequenced here: peripheral blood, sampled on day 0 of AZD1222 vaccination. The chain has TRBV6-1 and TRBJ2-7, with a possible D match to TRBD2 (5 bases). The source of this sequence is an adult in good health. CDR3 coding DNA: TGTGCCAGCAGTGAAGAACTAGGTTACGAGCAGTACTTC. Translated: CASSEELGYEQYF.